This T cell receptor (beta chain) was documented in a study of T cells in Graves' hyperthyroidism and ophthalmopathy. This clonotype was seen at least ten times. J was trimmed by 4 bases and V by 5 bases; bases with no gene match: 6. Germline lookup yields CDR1 SNHLY and CDR2 FYNNEI. The CDR3 is 16 residues long. Using approximately 10 ml of fresh peripheral blood, PBMCs were prepared. The source material, RNA transcripts, was used to amplify TCR beta CDR3 regions. An initial round of RT-PCR targeting the TCR CDR3 relied on the HTBI primer set. TCRdb recomputed calls from the multiplex PCR reads with MiXCR, one row per CDR3 protein. The sample lists nearly 600,000 distinct CDR3 sequences, around 14% occurring once.

This receptor was taken from a woman in her thirties with Graves' hyperthyroidism that later progressed to Graves' ophthalmopathy. The chain links TRBV2 to TRBJ2-3; 13 nucleotides line up with TRBD2. Sequencing was done on a sample of blood. The CDR3 bases are TGTGCCAGCAGTTCTAGGACTAGCGGGAGTGCAGATACGCAGTATTTT. This gives the protein CASSSRTSGSADTQYF.